Listed here are 28 T cell receptor beta chains from one sample, sequenced in a study of Graves' ophthalmopathy and Graves' hyperthyroidism. Amplification of the TCR beta CDR3 regions used RNA transcripts (as template). Second-round multiplex PCR came after first-round RT-PCR with HTBI primers. TCRdb re-derived calls from the multiplex PCR reads in MiXCR, one entry per CDR3 protein. This table has 660,000 or so distinct CDR3 sequences, roughly two fifths appearing once. The specimen was peripheral blood. The receptors shown here come from an adult man with Graves' ophthalmopathy.

This clonotype was found many times. The chain combines TRBV6-1 with TRBJ2-7; no firm D call. This CDR3 has 14 residues. The germline gives CDR1 MNHNS, CDR2 SASEGT. V lost 7 bases and J lost 4, with 17 bases in between. The CDR3 DNA is TGTGCCAGCACCGGCGGAAGCCATTGGTACGAGCAGTACTTC. Its protein product is CASTGGSHWYEQYF.

Many counts were recorded for this clonotype. V is TRBV20-1 and J is TRBJ2-7, with D possibly being TRBD1 or TRBD2 (5 bases each). Germline assignment: CDR1 DFQATT and CDR2 SNEGSKA (reference sequence). V lost 3 bases and J lost 4, with 13 bases in between. The CDR3 runs to 13 residues. In nucleotides, the CDR3 is TGCAGTGCTAGTTCGGGACGGGAATACGAGCAGTACTTC. Translated: CSASSGREYEQYF.

To note about this clonotype: One end of the junction varies from germline; a read error may be responsible. J is TRBJ2-2 and V is TRBV7-8; a weak D match, TRBD1 (6 bases). The CDR3 contains 13 residues. Germline V gene data show CDR1 as SGHVS and CDR2 as FQNEAQ. CDR3 DNA sequence: TGTGGCAGCAGCTCCACAGGGTTCGGGGAGCTGTTTTTT. This gives the protein CGSSSTGFGELFF.

J is TRBJ2-7 and V is TRBV29-1, with D perhaps TRBD1 or TRBD2 (6 bases each). This CDR3 has 12 residues. V lost 4 bases and J lost 7, with 14 bases in between. Germline loops: CDR1 SQVTM, CDR2 ANQGSEA. CDR3 coding DNA: TGCAGCGTTGGGAGGACTACAGGGGAGCAGTACTTC. As protein: CSVGRTTGEQYF.

The chain is built from TRBV12-5 and TRBJ1-1; D might be TRBD1 (6 bases). Germline V gives CDR1 LGHNT, CDR2 FRNRAP. V was pared by 3 bases and J by 1 base, with 21 bases between. The CDR3 is made up of 18 amino acids. CDR3: CASGFTGGGQATNTEAFF. The CDR3 DNA reads TGTGCTAGTGGTTTTACGGGTGGGGGGCAGGCGACGAACACTGAAGCTTTCTTT.

This clonotype was detected a few times. V and J are TRBV5-1 and TRBJ2-5; D is perhaps TRBD2 (6 bases). CDR3 length: 17 residues. Germline V lookup: CDR1 SGHRS, CDR2 YFSETQ. The ends were cut back, 0 bases at V and 2 bases at J, with 17 bases in the middle. The CDR3, as DNA: TGCGCCAGCAGCTTGGTCCGTTTAGCGGACCTACAAGAGACCCAGTACTTC. As protein: CASSLVRLADLQETQYF.

CDR3: CASSLGPGGPETQYF. The DNA of the CDR3 is TGTGCCAGCAGCTTAGGTCCGGGAGGACCAGAGACCCAGTACTTC. This chain joins TRBV11-2 and TRBJ2-5; 7 nucleotides align to TRBD2. There are 15 residues in the CDR3. Unmatched junction bases numbered 6, after V lost 1 base and J lost 4 bases. Germline V CDR1 and CDR2: SGHAT, FQNNGV.

The chain combines TRBV5-1 with TRBJ2-7; tentatively, D is TRBD2 (5 bases). Looked up from germline, CDR1 is SGHRS and CDR2 is YFSETQ. This CDR3 contains 15 residues. V shed 0 bases and J shed 2 bases, with 12 bases lying between them. The CDR3 region is CASSLARGVAYEQYF. Written as DNA, the CDR3 is TGCGCCAGCAGCTTGGCCCGGGGAGTGGCCTACGAGCAGTACTTC.

The rearrangement joins TRBV11-2 to TRBJ2-7; the match to TRBD1 covers 9 bases. The germline gives CDR1 SGHAT, CDR2 FQNNGV. The V gene end was trimmed by 5 bases and the J gene end by 6 bases; junction bases not matched to a gene: 11. The CDR3 contains 15 residues. The CDR3 here is CASSQAIGTGFEQYF. In nucleotides, the CDR3 is TGTGCCAGCAGCCAAGCCATCGGGACAGGGTTCGAGCAGTACTTC. Together with reference TRBV11-2 and TRBJ2-7, the CDR3 gives the full variable domain: EAGVAQSPRYKIIEKRQSVAFWCNPISGHATLYWYQQILGQGPKLLIQFQNNGVVDDSQLPKDRFSAERLKGVDSTLKIQPAKLEDSAVYLCASSQAIGTGFEQYFGPGTRLTVT.

A single count supports this clonotype. V usage is TRBV10-3 and J usage is TRBJ1-1, with 8 bases lining up with TRBD1. V shed 10 bases, J shed 4 bases, and the junction held 8 bases outside the gene matches. This CDR3 has 13 residues. Germline assignment: CDR1 ENHRY and CDR2 SYGVKD. CDR3 sequence: CASEGQDGTEAFF. The CDR3 DNA sequence: TGTGCCAGCGAGGGACAGGACGGCACTGAAGCTTTCTTT.

The CDR3 here is CASSAEIETGELFF. In nucleotides, the CDR3 is TGTGCCAGCAGTGCCGAAATTGAGACCGGGGAGCTGTTTTTT. This chain links TRBV6-4 with TRBJ2-2; D is ambiguous. V lost 4 bases to trimming and J lost 5 bases, with 11 bases between them. Per the germline V gene, CDR1 is MRHNA and CDR2 is SNTAGT. CDR3 size: 14 residues.

The rearrangement uses TRBV7-7 and TRBJ1-2, with D possibly TRBD1 on 5 matching bases. Trimming shortened V by 5 bases and J by 8 bases, and 21 bases separated the two germline ends. This CDR3 region has 15 residues. Germline V gene sequence: CDR1 SSHAT, CDR2 FNYEAQ (reference sequence). The CDR3 nucleotides read TGTGCCAGCAGCCAAGTCGGGACCCCAAAGAGGGGCTACACCTTC. Residues: CASSQVGTPKRGYTF.

This clonotype was counted many times. V and J are TRBV29-1 and TRBJ2-7; TRBD1 is a possible D gene (6 bases). The CDR3 length is 13 residues. The germline CDR1 and CDR2 sequences are SQVTM and ANQGSEA. Trimming took off 6 bases at V and 4 bases at J, with 16 bases between the two ends. The CDR3, as DNA: TGCAGCGTCCCCACAGGGTTGGGGTACGAGCAGTACTTC. This encodes CSVPTGLGYEQYF.

This clonotype was detected many times. The gene calls are TRBV12-3 or TRBV12-4 and TRBJ1-2, with 8 bases aligning to TRBD1. After removal of 6 bases from V and 8 bases from J, the junction contained 11 bases not matched to a gene. CDR3 size: 14 residues. CDR3 coding DNA: TGTGCCAGCAGGGACGGACAGGGATTGTTGGGCTACACCTTC. Encoded protein: CASRDGQGLLGYTF.

There are many counts of this clonotype. The chain combines TRBV4-2 with TRBJ2-2; TRBD1 matches at 9 bases. CDR1 LGHNA and CDR2 YNFKEQ come from the germline V gene. CDR3 length: 14 amino acids. The J segment lost 8 bases and the V segment lost 4 bases, leaving 5 bases of the junction unmatched. The CDR3 reads CASSPWDRAGELFF. The CDR3 region has the DNA TGTGCCAGCAGCCCCTGGGACAGGGCAGGGGAGCTGTTTTTT.

The sample holds many counts of this clonotype. The germline gene is not matched at one end of the junction; a read error may be the cause. The chain combines TRBV2 with TRBJ2-5; maybe TRBD1 (6 bases). Germline assignment: CDR1 SNHLY and CDR2 FYNNEI. The CDR3 is 16 amino acids. The CDR3 region is CASREGQLPYQETQYF. The CDR3 DNA sequence: TGTGCCAGCAGGGAAGGACAGCTCCCGTACCAAGAGACCCAGTACTTC.

The V gene is TRBV7-2, the J gene TRBJ1-5; D may be TRBD1 (5 bases). The CDR3 has 14 amino acids. The germline V and J ends were trimmed by 6 bases and 8 bases, with 17 bases remaining between them. Germline CDR1 and CDR2: SGHTA and FQGNSA. The CDR3 DNA reads as TGTGCCAGCAGTTCCGTTGCGCGCAGGGAGCCCCAGCATTTT. It encodes CASSSVARREPQHF.

The J gene is TRBJ2-7, the V gene TRBV7-8, with 10 bases that match TRBD2. Germline CDR1 SGHVS, CDR2 FQNEAQ. J was trimmed by 4 bases and V by 4 bases; bases with no gene match: 7. The CDR3 runs 15 residues. In DNA, the CDR3 is TGTGCCAGCAGCTCTCCGACTAGCGGGTATTACGAGCAGTACTTC. This codes for CASSSPTSGYYEQYF.

This clonotype was observed a few times. The rearrangement links TRBV5-6 to TRBJ1-6; D unresolved. V lost 3 bases and J 5 bases, leaving 12 bases between the germline ends. Germline CDR1 and CDR2: SGHDT and YYEEEE. The CDR3 spans 15 residues. The DNA for the CDR3 is TGTGCCAGCAGCTCCAGAGGAATAGATAATTCACCCCTCCACTTT. This translates into CASSSRGIDNSPLHF.

This clonotype was recorded at least ten times. This sequence joins TRBV7-2 and TRBJ2-7; 7 bases fit TRBD2. Germline CDR1 SGHTA, CDR2 FQGNSA. J was trimmed by 6 bases and V by 5 bases; bases with no gene match: 10. This CDR3 spans 14 amino acids. The CDR3, as DNA: TGTGCCAGCAGCCTCCACGGGGGGACTGGCGAGCAGTACTTC. Protein product: CASSLHGGTGEQYF.

This clonotype was counted only a few times. This sequence joins TRBV6-4 and TRBJ2-2; 7 bases are shared with TRBD2. This CDR3 has 14 amino acids. CDR1 and CDR2 from the germline V gene are MRHNA and SNTAGT. V lost 5 bases, J lost 3 bases, and 3 bases stayed unmatched. CDR3 sequence: CASSIAGDTGELFF. CDR3 bases: TGTGCCAGCAGTATCGCGGGGGACACCGGGGAGCTGTTTTTT.

The chain uses TRBV6-2 or TRBV6-3 and TRBJ2-7; D is uncertain. Trimming removed 3 bases from V and 3 bases from J, with 9 bases in between. The CDR3 spans 13 residues. CDR1 is MNHEY, CDR2 SVGEGT, per germline. CDR3 protein: CASSYGAYYEQYF. The CDR3 DNA reads TGTGCCAGCAGTTATGGTGCGTACTACGAGCAGTACTTC.

This clonotype came up a few times. The chain links TRBV5-4 to TRBJ1-1; D might be TRBD1 (5 bases). Trimming cost V 5 bases and J 7 bases, with 18 bases left between them. Germline V gene data show CDR1 as SGHNT and CDR2 as YYREEE (reference sequence). The CDR3 has 14 amino acids. As DNA, the CDR3 is TGTGCCAGCAGAGGGTCCAGGGAAGGAGATGAAGCTTTCTTT. It encodes CASRGSREGDEAFF.

The chain couples TRBV10-3 to TRBJ1-4, with no clear D. Looked up from germline, CDR1 is ENHRY and CDR2 is SYGVKD. V lost 4 bases and J 3 bases, leaving 15 bases between the germline ends. The CDR3 has 16 amino acids. CDR3 DNA sequence: TGTGCCATCAGTGGGGCAGGCAACAACTCTAATGAAAAACTGTTTTTT. Translated: CAISGAGNNSNEKLFF.

The sample holds many counts of this clonotype. The V gene is TRBV12-3 or TRBV12-4, the J gene TRBJ1-3; 9 bases match TRBD1. V was clipped by 7 bases and J by 2 bases; unmatched bases: 3. The CDR3 has 14 residues. The CDR3 DNA reads TGTGCCAGCAATAGACAGGGGGCTGGAAACACCATATATTTT. The encoded protein is CASNRQGAGNTIYF.

The chain joins TRBV12-3 or TRBV12-4 to TRBJ1-1; D might be TRBD1 (5 bases). With 4 bases removed from V and 1 base from J, the gap between germline ends came to 10 bases. This CDR3 region has 14 residues. The CDR3 coding sequence is TGTGCCAGCAGTTACTGGGGACGGAACACTGAAGCTTTCTTT. Translation gives CASSYWGRNTEAFF.

The chain combines TRBV10-3 with TRBJ2-5; perhaps TRBD1 as D (7 bases). The V end lost 5 bases, the J end lost 6 bases, and 16 bases lay between the germline ends. The V gene's germline CDR1 is ENHRY and CDR2 SYGVKD. CDR3 length: 14 amino acids. The CDR3 region is CAISPQTGRQTQYF. CDR3 in DNA: TGTGCCATCAGTCCGCAGACAGGGAGGCAGACCCAGTACTTC.

There are many counts of this clonotype. This chain connects TRBV11-2 to TRBJ1-1, with D possibly matching TRBD1 (6 bases). This CDR3 is built from 15 residues. V was cut by 7 bases and J by 1 base, with 16 bases left in between. Germline V lookup: CDR1 SGHAT, CDR2 FQNNGV. CDR3: CASIQPGHRNTEAFF. The CDR3 DNA reads as TGTGCCAGCATCCAACCGGGACATAGGAACACTGAAGCTTTCTTT.